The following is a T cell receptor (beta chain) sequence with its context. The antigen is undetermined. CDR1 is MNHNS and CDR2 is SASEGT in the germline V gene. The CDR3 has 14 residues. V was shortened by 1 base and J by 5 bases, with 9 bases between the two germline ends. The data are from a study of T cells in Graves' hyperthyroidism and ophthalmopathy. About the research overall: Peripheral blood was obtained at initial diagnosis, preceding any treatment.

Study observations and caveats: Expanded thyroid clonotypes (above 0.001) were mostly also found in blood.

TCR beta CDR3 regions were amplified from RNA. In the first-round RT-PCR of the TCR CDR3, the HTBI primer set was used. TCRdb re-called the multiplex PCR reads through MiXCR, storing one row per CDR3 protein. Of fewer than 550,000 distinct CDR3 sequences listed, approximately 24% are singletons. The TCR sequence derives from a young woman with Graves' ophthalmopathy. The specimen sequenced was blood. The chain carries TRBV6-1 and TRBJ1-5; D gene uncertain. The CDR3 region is CASSEVRGYQPQHF. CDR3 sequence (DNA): TGTGCCAGCAGTGAAGTTCGGGGTTATCAGCCCCAGCATTTT.